This T cell receptor beta chain was sequenced for a study of blood T cell repertoires in COVID-19. Study overall: The United States, Italy and Spain provided the acute and convalescent COVID-19 samples. Sources were T cells, B-cell-depleted T cells, or PBMCs; the material itself was cDNA or gDNA.

In the original workflow: Reference gene primer amplification in the assay estimated nucleated cell counts. TCRdb's table, derived via immunoSEQ multiplex PCR, lists solely in-frame clones and lacks some. The V and J calls and clone size come from that table; D and trimming were worked out from the DNA. The sample comprises roughly 100,000 clones, roughly nine tenths of which are singletons, and over 15% rests with the top ten. The sequence was obtained from a woman of 80 years or more in a cohort sampled during active COVID-19. The sample was peripheral blood.

CDR3 DNA: TGTGCCAGCAGCCCAGGGGGTGCAGGCTACACCTTC. Residues: CASSPGGAGYTF. The rearrangement uses TRBV12-3 or TRBV12-4 and TRBJ1-2; 7 nucleotides match TRBD1. The CDR3 runs to 12 residues. The junction had 6 bases not matched to a gene; V was cut back by 6 bases and J by 8 bases.